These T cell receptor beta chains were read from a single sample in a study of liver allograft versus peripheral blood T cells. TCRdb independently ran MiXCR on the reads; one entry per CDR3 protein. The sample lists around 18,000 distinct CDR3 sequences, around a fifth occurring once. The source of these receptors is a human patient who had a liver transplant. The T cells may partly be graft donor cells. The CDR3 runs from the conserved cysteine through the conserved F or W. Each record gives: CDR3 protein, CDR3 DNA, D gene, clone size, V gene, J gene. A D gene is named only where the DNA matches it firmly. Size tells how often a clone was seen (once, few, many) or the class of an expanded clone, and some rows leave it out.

CDR3aa: CASSRARRTSGAAGEQYF
CDR3nt: TGTGCCAGCAGCCGGGCCCGTAGGACTAGCGGGGCCGCCGGCGAGCAGTACTTC
d_gene: TRBD2
abundance: NA
v_gene: TRBV6-2/TRBV6-3
j_gene: TRBJ2-7

CDR3aa: CASTWDLKTYGYTF
CDR3nt: TGTGCCAGCACCTGGGACTTGAAGACCTATGGCTACACCTTC
d_gene: NA
abundance: many
v_gene: TRBV5-6
j_gene: TRBJ1-2

CDR3aa: CATSRGRLKISGGTDTQYF
CDR3nt: TGTGCCACCAGCAGAGGGAGATTAAAAATAAGCGGGGGCACAGATACGCAGTATTTT
d_gene: TRBD2
abundance: many
v_gene: TRBV15
j_gene: TRBJ2-3

CDR3aa: CASSFGRGQYQETQYF
CDR3nt: TGTGCCAGCAGTTTCGGAAGAGGGCAGTACCAAGAGACCCAGTACTTC
d_gene: NA
abundance: NA
v_gene: TRBV12-3/TRBV12-4
j_gene: TRBJ2-5

CDR3aa: CSGEGLLNTEAFF
CDR3nt: TGCAGCGGGGAGGGGCTTTTGAACACTGAAGCTTTCTTT
d_gene: NA
abundance: medium-sized
v_gene: TRBV29-1
j_gene: TRBJ1-1

CDR3aa: CASSSHPGSRPGGGANVLTF
CDR3nt: TGTGCCAGCAGCTCCCACCCGGGATCTCGTCCGGGGGGCGGGGCCAACGTCCTGACTTTC
d_gene: NA
abundance: few
v_gene: TRBV5-4
j_gene: TRBJ2-6

CDR3aa: CASSIGQVQETQYF
CDR3nt: TGTGCCAGTAGTATCGGACAGGTCCAAGAGACCCAGTACTTC
d_gene: TRBD1
abundance: few
v_gene: TRBV19
j_gene: TRBJ2-5

CDR3aa: CASAGSGANEQFF
CDR3nt: TGTGCCAGCGCCGGTAGCGGGGCCAATGAGCAGTTCTTC
d_gene: TRBD2
abundance: NA
v_gene: TRBV14
j_gene: TRBJ2-1

CDR3aa: CASSFRGRAYNEQFF
CDR3nt: TGTGCCAGCAGTTTCCGGGGTAGAGCCTACAATGAGCAGTTCTTC
d_gene: NA
abundance: few
v_gene: TRBV6-2/TRBV6-3
j_gene: TRBJ2-1

CDR3aa: CASYLDRNTGELFF
CDR3nt: TGTGCCAGCTACCTGGACAGGAACACCGGGGAGCTGTTTTTT
d_gene: NA
abundance: many
v_gene: TRBV18
j_gene: TRBJ2-2

CDR3aa: CSARDGRGPSGYTF
CDR3nt: TGCAGTGCTAGAGACGGCAGAGGTCCTTCGGGCTACACCTTC
d_gene: NA
abundance: many
v_gene: TRBV20-1
j_gene: TRBJ1-2

CDR3aa: CASSSRDRGPANYGYTF
CDR3nt: TGTGCCAGCAGCTCCCGGGACAGGGGGCCAGCTAACTATGGCTACACCTTC
d_gene: TRBD1
abundance: NA
v_gene: TRBV7-2
j_gene: TRBJ1-2

CDR3aa: CASSSRTGGDQPQHF
CDR3nt: TGTGCCAGCAGTTCCCGGACAGGGGGCGATCAGCCCCAGCATTTT
d_gene: TRBD1
abundance: few
v_gene: TRBV27
j_gene: TRBJ1-5

CDR3aa: CASSPGRTEAFF
CDR3nt: TGTGCCAGCAGTCCAGGACGCACTGAAGCTTTCTTT
d_gene: NA
abundance: medium-sized
v_gene: TRBV6-5
j_gene: TRBJ1-1

CDR3aa: CASREGGGRTYEQYF
CDR3nt: TGTGCCAGCAGAGAAGGAGGGGGGCGGACCTACGAGCAGTACTTC
d_gene: NA
abundance: few
v_gene: TRBV5-4
j_gene: TRBJ2-7

CDR3aa: CASSPQTGYTEAFF
CDR3nt: TGTGCCAGCTCACCGCAGACAGGGTACACTGAAGCTTTCTTT
d_gene: TRBD1
abundance: medium-sized
v_gene: TRBV18
j_gene: TRBJ1-1

CDR3aa: CAANGNTGELFF
CDR3nt: TGTGCCGCCAACGGGAACACCGGGGAGCTGTTTTTT
d_gene: NA
abundance: NA
v_gene: TRBV28
j_gene: TRBJ2-2

CDR3aa: CASSPEGQTEKLFF
CDR3nt: TGTGCCAGCAGCCCCGAGGGACAGACGGAAAAACTGTTTTTT
d_gene: TRBD1
abundance: few
v_gene: TRBV9
j_gene: TRBJ1-4

CDR3aa: CASSIAPRGLYEQYF
CDR3nt: TGTGCCAGTAGTATAGCCCCCAGGGGGCTCTACGAGCAGTACTTC
d_gene: TRBD1
abundance: many
v_gene: TRBV19
j_gene: TRBJ2-7

CDR3aa: CASSKDWTGEQYF
CDR3nt: TGTGCCAGTAGCAAAGACTGGACGGGGGAGCAGTACTTC
d_gene: NA
abundance: NA
v_gene: TRBV19
j_gene: TRBJ2-7

CDR3aa: CSAREGGQQTQYF
CDR3nt: TGCAGTGCTAGAGAGGGGGGCCAACAGACCCAGTACTTC
d_gene: NA
abundance: NA
v_gene: TRBV20-1
j_gene: TRBJ2-5

CDR3aa: CASSVWGDTQYF
CDR3nt: TGTGCCAGCAGCGTCTGGGGCGATACGCAGTATTTT
d_gene: NA
abundance: NA
v_gene: TRBV9
j_gene: TRBJ2-3

CDR3aa: CSLQWLDRGKQPQHF
CDR3nt: TGCAGTTTGCAATGGTTGGACAGGGGCAAACAGCCCCAGCATTTT
d_gene: TRBD1
abundance: NA
v_gene: TRBV20-1
j_gene: TRBJ1-5

CDR3aa: CASSSLAGASYNEQFF
CDR3nt: TGTGCCAGCAGCTCGCTAGCGGGGGCCTCCTACAATGAGCAGTTCTTC
d_gene: TRBD2
abundance: few
v_gene: TRBV7-3
j_gene: TRBJ2-1

CDR3aa: CVSSHQQLANYGYTF
CDR3nt: TGTGTCAGCAGCCACCAGCAGCTTGCTAACTATGGCTACACCTTC
d_gene: NA
abundance: NA
v_gene: TRBV7-9
j_gene: TRBJ1-2

CDR3aa: CATGSGGQETQYF
CDR3nt: TGTGCCACGGGAAGCGGGGGCCAAGAGACCCAGTACTTC
d_gene: TRBD2
abundance: many
v_gene: TRBV24-1
j_gene: TRBJ2-5

CDR3aa: CASRQHRGRIYNSPLHF
CDR3nt: TGTGCCAGCAGGCAACACAGGGGGCGCATCTATAATTCACCCCTCCACTTT
d_gene: TRBD1
abundance: NA
v_gene: TRBV28
j_gene: TRBJ1-6

CDR3aa: CASSLQVGRVNGYTF
CDR3nt: TGTGCCAGCAGCTTGCAGGTGGGCAGGGTGAATGGCTACACCTTC
d_gene: NA
abundance: medium-sized
v_gene: TRBV7-2
j_gene: TRBJ1-2

CDR3aa: CASSLDRTGYGYTF
CDR3nt: TGTGCCAGCAGTCTCGACAGGACGGGCTATGGCTACACCTTC
d_gene: NA
abundance: medium-sized
v_gene: TRBV6-2/TRBV6-3
j_gene: TRBJ1-2

CDR3aa: CASSPGTAYNEQFF
CDR3nt: TGTGCCAGCAGCCCCGGGACAGCCTACAATGAGCAGTTCTTC
d_gene: TRBD1
abundance: many
v_gene: TRBV7-2
j_gene: TRBJ2-1

CDR3aa: CASSFDSNYGYTF
CDR3nt: TGTGCCAGCAGTTTCGACAGTAACTATGGCTACACCTTC
d_gene: NA
abundance: NA
v_gene: TRBV27
j_gene: TRBJ1-2

CDR3aa: CASSSPGIWDTIYF
CDR3nt: TGTGCCAGCAGCTCCCCCGGGATCTGGGACACCATATATTTT
d_gene: NA
abundance: few
v_gene: TRBV7-2
j_gene: TRBJ1-3

CDR3aa: CASSARDTYYEQYF
CDR3nt: TGTGCCAGCAGCGCCCGGGACACCTACTACGAGCAGTACTTC
d_gene: NA
abundance: NA
v_gene: TRBV7-2
j_gene: TRBJ2-7

CDR3aa: CAISVGSLNLNTEAFF
CDR3nt: TGTGCCATCAGTGTAGGCAGTTTGAATTTGAACACTGAAGCTTTCTTT
d_gene: NA
abundance: medium-sized
v_gene: TRBV10-3
j_gene: TRBJ1-1

CDR3aa: CASSLSSRPNTEAFF
CDR3nt: TGTGCCAGCAGCTTGAGTAGTAGGCCGAACACTGAAGCTTTCTTT
d_gene: NA
abundance: medium-sized
v_gene: TRBV5-4
j_gene: TRBJ1-1

CDR3aa: CSARDHRSQETQYF
CDR3nt: TGCAGTGCTAGAGATCATAGGTCCCAAGAGACCCAGTACTTC
d_gene: NA
abundance: NA
v_gene: TRBV20-1
j_gene: TRBJ2-5

CDR3aa: CSAGGGGSNQPQHF
CDR3nt: TGCAGTGCTGGAGGAGGGGGTAGCAATCAGCCCCAGCATTTT
d_gene: NA
abundance: NA
v_gene: TRBV20-1
j_gene: TRBJ1-5

CDR3aa: CSARNPQGQRKLFF
CDR3nt: TGCAGTGCTAGAAACCCACAGGGGCAACGGAAACTGTTTTTT
d_gene: TRBD1
abundance: NA
v_gene: TRBV20-1
j_gene: TRBJ1-4

CDR3aa: CSVESDRSTDTQYF
CDR3nt: TGCAGCGTTGAATCGGACAGGAGCACAGATACGCAGTATTTT
d_gene: TRBD1
abundance: many
v_gene: TRBV29-1
j_gene: TRBJ2-3

CDR3aa: CASSVDGQLNQPQHF
CDR3nt: TGCGCCAGCAGCGTAGATGGACAGCTCAATCAGCCCCAGCATTTT
d_gene: NA
abundance: NA
v_gene: TRBV5-1
j_gene: TRBJ1-5

CDR3aa: CASSLDRGTAYEQYF
CDR3nt: TGTGCCAGCAGCTTAGACAGGGGCACAGCCTACGAGCAGTACTTC
d_gene: TRBD1
abundance: many
v_gene: TRBV7-2
j_gene: TRBJ2-7

CDR3aa: CASSLTEANYGYTF
CDR3nt: TGTGCCAGCAGTTTGACGGAGGCTAACTATGGCTACACCTTC
d_gene: NA
abundance: NA
v_gene: TRBV27
j_gene: TRBJ1-2

CDR3aa: CASSPTRFNEKLFF
CDR3nt: TGTGCCAGCTCACCAACCAGATTTAATGAAAAACTGTTTTTT
d_gene: NA
abundance: many
v_gene: TRBV18
j_gene: TRBJ1-4

CDR3aa: CSARGQGEYEKLFF
CDR3nt: TGCAGTGCTAGAGGGCAGGGGGAATACGAAAAACTGTTTTTT
d_gene: TRBD1
abundance: few
v_gene: TRBV20-1
j_gene: TRBJ1-4

CDR3aa: CASSLAARGGELFF
CDR3nt: TGTGCCAGCAGCTTAGCGGCCCGAGGCGGGGAGCTGTTTTTT
d_gene: NA
abundance: NA
v_gene: TRBV7-2
j_gene: TRBJ2-2

CDR3aa: CASSAQGRETQYF
CDR3nt: TGTGCCAGTAGTGCGCAGGGGCGGGAGACCCAGTACTTC
d_gene: NA
abundance: few
v_gene: TRBV19
j_gene: TRBJ2-5

CDR3aa: CAFGGGSETQYF
CDR3nt: TGCGCATTTGGGGGTGGGTCTGAGACCCAGTACTTC
d_gene: NA
abundance: NA
v_gene: TRBV7-9
j_gene: TRBJ2-5

CDR3aa: CASSPTGTNIDTEAFF
CDR3nt: TGTGCCAGCAGTCCTACCGGGACGAATATTGACACTGAAGCTTTCTTT
d_gene: NA
abundance: once
v_gene: TRBV12-3/TRBV12-4
j_gene: TRBJ1-1

CDR3aa: CASSSQGYTEAFF
CDR3nt: TGTGCCAGCAGCTCACAGGGGTACACTGAAGCTTTCTTT
d_gene: TRBD1
abundance: few
v_gene: TRBV7-2
j_gene: TRBJ1-1

CDR3aa: CASTEGQGHGVGDYGYTF
CDR3nt: TGTGCCAGCACCGAAGGACAGGGGCACGGCGTCGGCGACTATGGCTACACCTTC
d_gene: TRBD1
abundance: many
v_gene: TRBV6-1
j_gene: TRBJ1-2

CDR3aa: CASSLKVAGPKKLYF
CDR3nt: TGTGCCAGCAGTTTAAAGGTGGCGGGTCCTAAAAAACTGTATTTT
d_gene: NA
abundance: NA
v_gene: TRBV28
j_gene: TRBJ1-4

CDR3aa: CASSADRAPSYEQYF
CDR3nt: TGTGCCAGTAGTGCCGACCGGGCCCCCTCCTACGAGCAGTACTTC
d_gene: NA
abundance: many
v_gene: TRBV19
j_gene: TRBJ2-7